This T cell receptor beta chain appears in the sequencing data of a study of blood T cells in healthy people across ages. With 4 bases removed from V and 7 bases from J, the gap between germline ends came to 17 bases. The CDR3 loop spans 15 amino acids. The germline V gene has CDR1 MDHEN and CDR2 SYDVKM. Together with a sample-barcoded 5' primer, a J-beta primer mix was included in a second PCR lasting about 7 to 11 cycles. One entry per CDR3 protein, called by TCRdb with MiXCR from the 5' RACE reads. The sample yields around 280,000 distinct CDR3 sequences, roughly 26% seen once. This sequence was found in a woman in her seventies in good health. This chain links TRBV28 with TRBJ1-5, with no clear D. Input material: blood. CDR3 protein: CASSSPMRYGQPQHF. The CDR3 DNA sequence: TGTGCCAGCAGTTCCCCGATGAGGTATGGACAGCCCCAGCATTTT.